This paragraph covers one T cell receptor beta chain sequence. Its cognate antigen is unknown. The protocol was immunoSEQ multiplex PCR, while the TCRdb copy is restricted to in-frame clones and leaves out a portion. The sample lists 60,000 to 85,000 clones; about 85% were seen once. This sample is part of a study of a mutant IDH1 vaccine in newly diagnosed glioma. Overall study context: The vaccination schedule gave patients eight doses in weeks 1, 3, 5, 7, 11, 15, 19 and 23. Vaccination began 4-6 weeks post radiotherapy alone, or with temozolomide cycles. Antecedent treatment encompassed radiotherapy, temozolomide, or their combination; the majority received both.

The time point is: week 23, last vaccination. The vaccine gave 300 ug of a 20-mer mutant IDH1 peptide subcutaneously per dose. New WHO grade 3 or 4 astrocytomas that were IDH1-mutant and ATRX-lost had been found in donors. Trimming left V 0 bases short and J 10 bases short, with 16 bases between. The CDR3 has 15 amino acids. Germline CDR1 KGHSH, CDR2 LQKENI. Sequences were derived from PBMCs, sampled from a glioma patient whose treatment included an IDH1 peptide vaccine. The sequence was collected from a woman aged 45-65 years with glioma. V usage is TRBV18 and J usage is TRBJ2-1; D gene uncertain. CDR3 DNA sequence: TGTGCCAGCTCACCACCGGGCGCCAAAGGGCGGGAGCAGTTCTTC. It encodes CASSPPGAKGREQFF.